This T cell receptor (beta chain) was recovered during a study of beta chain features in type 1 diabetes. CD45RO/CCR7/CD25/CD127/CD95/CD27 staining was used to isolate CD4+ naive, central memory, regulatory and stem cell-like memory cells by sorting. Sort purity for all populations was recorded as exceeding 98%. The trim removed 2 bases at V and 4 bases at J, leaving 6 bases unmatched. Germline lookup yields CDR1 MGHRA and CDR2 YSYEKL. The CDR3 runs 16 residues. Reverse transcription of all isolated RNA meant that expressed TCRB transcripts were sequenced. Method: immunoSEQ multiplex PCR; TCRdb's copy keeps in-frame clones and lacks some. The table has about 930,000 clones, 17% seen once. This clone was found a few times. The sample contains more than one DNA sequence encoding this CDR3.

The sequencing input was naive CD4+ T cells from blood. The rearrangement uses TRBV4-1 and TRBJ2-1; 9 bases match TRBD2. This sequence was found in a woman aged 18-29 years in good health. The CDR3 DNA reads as TGCGCCAGCAGCCAACCCACTAGCGGGCGTTACAATGAGCAGTTCTTC. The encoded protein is CASSQPTSGRYNEQFF.